One sample yielded the 12 T cell receptor beta chains listed below, sequenced in a study of memory CD4+ T cells and cytomegalovirus serostatus. TCRdb keeps only in-frame clones here, not all; method: immunoSEQ multiplex PCR. This table has 45,000 to 50,000 clones, roughly 78% appearing once. Single viable CD3+CD4+CD8-CD45RO+ cells were sorted as the memory CD4+ T cells. The sample taken for sequencing was memory CD4+ T cells from blood. These TCRs come from an adult in good health and CMV-seronegative.

The chain joins TRBV18 to TRBJ1-5; 8 bases are shared with TRBD1. This CDR3 has 17 residues. Trimming took 2 bases from V and 5 from J; bases not matched to a gene: 11. The germline CDR1 and CDR2 sequences are KGHSH and LQKENI. The CDR3 bases are TGTGCCAGCTCACCAATGTCAGGGGGCAGAGGGGATCAGCCCCAGCATTTT. Its protein product is CASSPMSGGRGDQPQHF.

This chain links TRBV6-6 with TRBJ1-1; tentatively, D is TRBD1 (5 bases). Trimming shortened V by 7 bases and J by 8 bases, and 23 bases separated the two germline ends. This CDR3 is built from 15 residues. Germline lookup yields CDR1 MNHNY and CDR2 SVGAGI (reference sequence). As DNA, the CDR3 is TGTGCCAGCAAAGGAGGGATTCTAGGGGCAGGCGAAGCTTTCTTT. Translating gives CASKGGILGAGEAFF.

The gene calls are TRBV15 and TRBJ2-5, with D possibly matching TRBD1 (6 bases). This CDR3 spans 12 amino acids. The ends were cut back, 0 bases at V and 13 bases at J, with 12 bases in the middle. The germline CDR1 and CDR2 sequences are LNHNV and YYDKDF (reference sequence). The CDR3 region is CATSRDGGPRYF. CDR3 nucleotide sequence: TGTGCCACCAGCAGAGATGGGGGCCCCCGGTACTTC.

This chain links TRBV28 with TRBJ2-7; 7 bases line up with TRBD2. In germline, CDR1 is MDHEN, CDR2 SYDVKM. This CDR3 is built from 14 residues. Trimming removed 3 bases from V and 2 bases from J; junction bases left unmatched: 4. For the CDR3, the DNA is TGTGCCAGCAGTTTTATCGCGGGAGCCTACGAGCAGTACTTC. It encodes CASSFIAGAYEQYF.

The gene calls are TRBV5-4 and TRBJ1-1; 8 bases align to TRBD1. Unmatched junction bases numbered 4, after V lost 4 bases and J lost 8 bases. CDR1 is SGHNT and CDR2 is YYREEE in the germline V gene (reference sequence). This CDR3 spans 12 amino acids. The CDR3 loop is CASSQRQGEAFF. The DNA of the CDR3 is TGTGCCAGCAGCCAAAGACAGGGGGAAGCTTTCTTT.

The chain joins TRBV19 to TRBJ2-3, with a weak D call TRBD2 (5 bases). CDR1 LNHDA and CDR2 SQIVND come from the germline V gene (reference sequence). The CDR3 has 16 residues. Trimming took off 7 bases at V and 2 bases at J, with 19 bases between the two ends. CDR3 sequence (DNA): TGTGCCAGTACCTTGACCCGACGGGGTTACACAGATACGCAGTATTTT. Translation gives CASTLTRRGYTDTQYF.

This clone rates as medium-sized (0.01 to 0.1%). Other DNA sequences of this sample code for an identical CDR3. The J gene is TRBJ2-3, the V gene TRBV4-2, with D perhaps matching TRBD1 or TRBD2 (5 bases each). CDR3 length: 15 residues. Germline CDR1 LGHNA, CDR2 YNFKEQ. V shed 1 base and J shed 1 base, with 9 bases lying between them. The CDR3 region has the DNA TGTGCCAGCAGCCAAGCGGGACGGGGCACAGATACGCAGTATTTT. Residues: CASSQAGRGTDTQYF.

The V gene is TRBV28, the J gene TRBJ2-4; no clear D. The CDR3 spans 14 residues. The V end was cut by 4 bases, the J end by 6 bases, with 13 bases between. CDR1 and CDR2 (germline): MDHEN, SYDVKM. The CDR3 region has the DNA TGTGCCAGCAGTTCCTCTTCGGGTCTAAACATTCAGTACTTC. Amino acids: CASSSSSGLNIQYF.

This chain joins TRBV5-4 and TRBJ1-3; 8 bases are a match to TRBD1. The CDR3 has 15 amino acids. The V gene end was trimmed by 4 bases and the J gene end by 2 bases; junction bases not matched to a gene: 5. Germline V CDR1 and CDR2: SGHNT, YYREEE (reference sequence). CDR3 DNA sequence: TGTGCCAGCAGCACCCGGACAGGGACTGGAAACACCATATATTTT. It specifies CASSTRTGTGNTIYF.

This sequence joins TRBV7-8 and TRBJ1-1, with D uncertain. Germline V gene sequence: CDR1 SGHVS, CDR2 FQNEAQ. V lost 3 bases and J lost 4, with 9 bases in between. The CDR3 runs 13 residues. The CDR3 nucleotides read TGTGCCAGCAGCTTCGGGTCCAGCACTGAAGCTTTCTTT. Amino acids: CASSFGSSTEAFF.

The rearrangement links TRBV5-6 to TRBJ2-3, with D perhaps matching TRBD2 (5 bases). Germline lookup yields CDR1 SGHDT and CDR2 YYEEEE. V was clipped by 0 bases and J by 4 bases, with 12 bases between them. This CDR3 is 15 amino acids long. CDR3 in DNA: TGTGCCAGCAGCTTGGGCCTAGTCGGGGCAGATACGCAGTATTTT. This codes for CASSLGLVGADTQYF.

This clone was seen more than once but under ten times. The chain recombines TRBV7-6 with TRBJ1-1, with D unresolved. Trimming took 5 bases from V and 4 from J, leaving 5 bases between them. Germline lookup yields CDR1 SGHVS and CDR2 FNYEAQ. The length of the CDR3 is 11 residues. CDR3 loop: CASSQVTEAFF. For the CDR3, the DNA is TGTGCCAGCAGCCAAGTCACTGAAGCTTTCTTT.